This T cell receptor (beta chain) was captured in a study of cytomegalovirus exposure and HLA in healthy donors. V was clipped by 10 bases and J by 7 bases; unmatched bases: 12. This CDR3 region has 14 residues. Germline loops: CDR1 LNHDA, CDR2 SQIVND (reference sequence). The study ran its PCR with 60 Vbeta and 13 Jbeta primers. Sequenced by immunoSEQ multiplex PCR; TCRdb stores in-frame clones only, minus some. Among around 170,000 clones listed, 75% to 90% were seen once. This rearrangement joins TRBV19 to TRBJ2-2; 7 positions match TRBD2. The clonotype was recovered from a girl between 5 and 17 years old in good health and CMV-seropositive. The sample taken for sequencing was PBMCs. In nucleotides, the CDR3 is TGTGCCACCCGGGGTGCGGGAGCTGTCGGGGAGCTGTTTTTT. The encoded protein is CATRGAGAVGELFF. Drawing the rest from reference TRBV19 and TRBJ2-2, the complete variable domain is DGGITQSPKYLFRKEGQNVTLSCEQNLNHDAMYWYRQDPGQGLRLIYYSQIVNDFQKGDIAEGYSVSREKKESFPLTVTSAQKNPTAFYLCATRGAGAVGELFFGEGSRLTVL.